One and the same sample provided the 10 T cell receptor beta chains below, sequenced in a study of Ad26.COV2.S vaccination and SARS-CoV-2 variants. The treatment: around 19 received Ad26.COV2.S at low or high dose, single or two shots; 5 received placebo; per-sample allocation not given. At day 63 after the first vaccine or placebo injection, samples were drawn. Only in-frame clones appear in the TCRdb table, and some are missing; sequencing was by immunoSEQ multiplex PCR. Of 350,000 to 600,000 clones in the sample, roughly 87% were seen once. Here the sequenced sample was peripheral blood, taken in a trial of Ad26.COV2.S vaccine versus placebo. Receptors were obtained from a person between 18 and 60 years old who received the Ad26.COV2.S COVID-19 vaccine or a placebo.

The chain couples TRBV19 to TRBJ1-3; D uncertain. V lost 4 bases and J lost 0, with 13 bases in between. The germline CDR1 and CDR2 sequences are LNHDA and SQIVND (reference sequence). The CDR3 loop spans 16 amino acids. The CDR3: CASSKIIGSSGNTIYF. CDR3 nucleotides: TGTGCCAGTAGTAAAATAATCGGGAGCTCTGGAAACACCATATATTTT.

The chain is built from TRBV18 and TRBJ2-1; TRBD1 or TRBD2 may be the D gene (5 bases each). The ends were cut back, 6 bases at V and 4 bases at J, with 10 bases in the middle. The CDR3 has 13 amino acids. Germline V gives CDR1 KGHSH, CDR2 LQKENI. The CDR3 DNA reads as TGTGCCAGCTCGACGGGGCGGTACAATGAGCAGTTCTTC. Its protein product is CASSTGRYNEQFF.

This sequence joins TRBV19 and TRBJ1-1; D unresolved. The CDR3 consists of 16 residues. CDR1 and CDR2 (germline): LNHDA, SQIVND (reference sequence). Trimming left V 4 bases short and J 0 bases short, with 15 bases between. Here the CDR3 DNA reads TGTGCCAGTAGTACCCCCTACCCGGGGATGAACACTGAAGCTTTCTTT. It specifies CASSTPYPGMNTEAFF.

J is TRBJ1-1 and V is TRBV7-9; 8 positions agree with TRBD1. Germline V gives CDR1 SEHNR, CDR2 FQNEAQ (reference sequence). V lost 3 bases and J lost 4; bases outside the gene matches: 4. The CDR3 loop spans 14 amino acids. CDR3 in DNA: TGTGCCAGCAGCTTGATGCAGGGGGCCACTGAAGCTTTCTTT. Its protein is CASSLMQGATEAFF.

The J gene is TRBJ2-7, the V gene TRBV27, with a tentative D call TRBD2 (7 bases). Deletions cut 6 bases from V and 3 bases from J, with 12 bases between. The CDR3 extends over 13 amino acids. Germline lookup yields CDR1 MNHEY and CDR2 SMNVEV (reference sequence). CDR3 DNA: TGTGCCAGCAGAACCGGGGGGCGCTACGAGCAGTACTTC. It translates to CASRTGGRYEQYF.

In this sample, this clone turned up a few times. The chain recombines TRBV5-3 with TRBJ1-5; the match to TRBD1 covers 10 bases. TRBV5-3 has ORF status, its function being uncertain. This CDR3 is 18 amino acids long. The V and J ends lost 4 bases and 2 bases, in that order; junction bases with no gene match: 12. The CDR3 region is CARSLPGQGVFCNQPQHF. Here the CDR3 DNA reads TGTGCCAGAAGCCTCCCAGGACAGGGGGTTTTCTGCAATCAGCCCCAGCATTTT.

This clone appeared once. V and J are TRBV28 and TRBJ2-5; D is perhaps TRBD1 (5 bases). There are 13 residues in the CDR3. V lost 1 base and J 5 bases, leaving 8 bases between the germline ends. CDR1 is MDHEN and CDR2 is SYDVKM in the germline V gene. The CDR3 coding sequence is TGTGCCAGCAGTTTATCAGGGTACGAGACCCAGTACTTC. This sequence encodes CASSLSGYETQYF.

This chain joins TRBV2 and TRBJ2-1, with D perhaps TRBD2 (5 bases). Germline V lookup: CDR1 SNHLY, CDR2 FYNNEI. Trimming took off 6 bases at V and 3 bases at J, with 21 bases between the two ends. The CDR3 is made up of 17 amino acids. This chain's CDR3 is CASSAGKAVPGYNEQFF. CDR3 sequence (DNA): TGTGCCAGCAGCGCGGGTAAAGCGGTGCCTGGCTACAATGAGCAGTTCTTC.

CDR3: CASSYGGNSKKTEAFF. The CDR3, as DNA: TGTGCCAGCAGTTACGGGGGGAATTCGAAAAAAACTGAAGCTTTCTTT. V usage is TRBV6-5 and J usage is TRBJ1-1, with a possible D match to TRBD1 (5 bases). Germline assignment: CDR1 MNHEY and CDR2 SVGAGI. The CDR3 is 16 amino acids. V was clipped by 2 bases and J by 5 bases, with 18 bases between them.

Remarks on this clone: A much larger clone differs by one base, so this may be a read error. The rearrangement uses TRBV6-5 and TRBJ2-1; 7 nucleotides match TRBD1. Germline values: CDR1 MNHEY, CDR2 SVGAGI. The V and J ends lost 6 bases and 5 bases, in that order; junction bases with no gene match: 1. CDR3 size: 12 residues. CDR3 nucleotide sequence: TGTGCCAGCAGGACAGGGAACAATGAGCAGTTCTTC. Protein sequence: CASRTGNNEQFF.